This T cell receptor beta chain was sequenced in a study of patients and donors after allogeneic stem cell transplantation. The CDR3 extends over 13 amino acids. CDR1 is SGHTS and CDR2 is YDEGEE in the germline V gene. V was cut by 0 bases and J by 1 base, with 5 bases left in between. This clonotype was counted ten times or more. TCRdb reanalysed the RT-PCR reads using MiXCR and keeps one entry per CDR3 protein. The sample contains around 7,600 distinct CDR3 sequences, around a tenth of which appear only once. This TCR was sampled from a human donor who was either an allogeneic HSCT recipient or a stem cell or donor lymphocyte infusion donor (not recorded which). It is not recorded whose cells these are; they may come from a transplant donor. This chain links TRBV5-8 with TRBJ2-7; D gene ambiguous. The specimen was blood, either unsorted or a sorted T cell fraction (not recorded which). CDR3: CASSLVPSYEQYF. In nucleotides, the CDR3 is TGTGCCAGCAGCTTGGTTCCATCCTACGAGCAGTACTTC.